This T cell receptor (beta chain) was obtained from a study of blood T cells in healthy people across ages. Regarding the study as a whole: Getting older went along with TCR beta diversity per million T cells dropping roughly linearly. It was held that diversity estimates obtained from one million T cells represented underestimates.

This clonotype was seen just once. Its target is unknown. Given a much more abundant clone one base away, this may be a read error. Because the CDR3 is missing its conserved closing phenylalanine or tryptophan, this is likely a read error. V was clipped by 7 bases and J by 0 bases; unmatched bases: 11. The CDR3 covers 18 residues. Germline V gives CDR1 MGHDK, CDR2 SYGVNS. Whenever a sample was processed, at least 7 million PBMCs were isolated. Primed by a sample-barcoded 5' primer and a J-beta primer mix, a second PCR proceeded for roughly 7 to 11 cycles. TCRdb used MiXCR to reprocess the 5' RACE reads, holding one entry per CDR3 protein. Of 1.5 million to 2 million distinct CDR3 sequences in the sample, 28% are singletons; the top ten hold 7.7%.

The TCR comes from a woman in her twenties or thirties in good health. This rearrangement joins TRBV25-1 to TRBJ2-6; 8 nucleotides align to TRBD1. Sequenced material: blood. Written as DNA, the CDR3 is TGTGCCAGCATCTGGCAACAGGGGGTTGTCTCTGGGGCCAACGTCCTGACTTGC. This gives the protein CASIWQQGVVSGANVLTC.